The 25 T cell receptor beta chains in this list originate from one sample, sequenced in a study of post-analysis software for immune sequencing data. These receptors' targets are unknown. General study results and limits: Four or five TRBV segments, TRBV5-6, TRBV5-1 and TRBV20-1 among them, were found more frequent in patients than controls.

Tagging with unique molecular identifiers was a feature of the TCR beta cDNA libraries. TCRdb reprocessed the PCR reads with MiXCR, giving one entry per CDR3 protein. Here the sample spans fewer than 850,000 distinct CDR3 sequences, 25% to 30% being singletons. Sequenced sample: blood. The receptors originated from a girl aged 5-17 years with multiple sclerosis.

The sample holds a few counts of this clonotype. The J gene is TRBJ1-6, the V gene TRBV7-9, with D hard to call. The germline CDR1 and CDR2 sequences are SEHNR and FQNEAQ (reference sequence). Trimming shortened V by 5 bases and J by 8 bases, and 10 bases separated the two germline ends. This CDR3 is 13 amino acids long. This chain's CDR3 is CASSPSRDSPLHF. Here the CDR3 DNA reads TGTGCCAGCAGCCCATCACGGGATTCACCCCTCCACTTT.

This clonotype was recorded a few times. The V call is TRBV27, the J call TRBJ2-5; 8 nucleotides match TRBD2. Trimming removed 4 bases from V and 6 bases from J; junction bases left unmatched: 13. Germline V lookup: CDR1 MNHEY, CDR2 SMNVEV (reference sequence). The CDR3 runs to 16 residues. Here the CDR3 reads CASSSSAGDLAKTQYF. CDR3 nucleotides: TGTGCCAGCAGTTCCTCAGCGGGAGATTTAGCGAAGACCCAGTACTTC.

This clonotype has a count of ten or more. The gene calls are TRBV7-2 and TRBJ2-5; D call uncertain. Germline CDR1 is SGHTA and CDR2 is FQGNSA. V lost 3 bases, J lost 5 bases, and 10 bases lay in between. The CDR3 consists of 13 residues. CDR3 region: CASSFRAGETQYF. As DNA, the CDR3 is TGTGCCAGCAGCTTCCGGGCCGGGGAGACCCAGTACTTC.

This clonotype has only a few counts. V usage is TRBV7-2 and J usage is TRBJ2-1, with 10 bases fitting TRBD2. V was clipped by 0 bases and J by 8 bases; unmatched bases: 7. This CDR3 is 16 amino acids long. Germline V gene lookup returns CDR1 SGHTA and CDR2 FQGNSA. The CDR3 protein is CASSLALAGEFYEQFF. As DNA, the CDR3 is TGTGCCAGCAGCTTAGCGCTAGCGGGAGAATTCTATGAGCAGTTCTTC. The full variable domain, rest sourced from reference TRBV7-2 and TRBJ2-1, is GAGVSQSPSNKVTEKGKDVELRCDPISGHTALYWYRQSLGQGLEFLIYFQGNSAPDKSGLPSDRFSAERTGGSVSTLTIQRTQQEDSAVYLCASSLALAGEFYEQFFGPGTRLTVL.

The V gene is TRBV4-1, the J gene TRBJ2-1; D ambiguous. The CDR3 totals 15 residues. Trimming left V 0 bases short and J 3 bases short, with 9 bases between. The germline gives CDR1 MGHRA, CDR2 YSYEKL. The CDR3 DNA sequence: TGCGCCAGCAGCCAAGATAGGAATCTCTACAATGAGCAGTTCTTC. Encoded protein: CASSQDRNLYNEQFF.

A few counts support this clonotype. This chain links TRBV12-3 or TRBV12-4 with TRBJ2-1; 8 positions agree with TRBD1. CDR3 length equals 14 residues. Losses at the gene ends were 4 bases for V and 9 bases for J; bases not matched to a gene: 8. For the CDR3, the DNA is TGTGCCAGCAGTTGGGCGACAGGGGAGCGTGAGCAGTTCTTC. As protein: CASSWATGEREQFF.

The chain combines TRBV29-1 with TRBJ2-7, with D uncertain. This CDR3 region has 14 residues. Germline-derived CDR1 and CDR2 are SQVTM and ANQGSEA. V was cut by 2 bases and J by 3 bases, with 14 bases left in between. CDR3 nucleotides: TGCAGCGTTGAAAGTGGACGGAGCGTCTACGAGCAGTACTTC. This encodes CSVESGRSVYEQYF.

The V gene is TRBV3-1, the J gene TRBJ1-5; D may be TRBD1 (5 bases). The ends were cut back, 3 bases at V and 7 bases at J, with 13 bases in the middle. The germline gives CDR1 LGHDT, CDR2 YNNKEL (reference sequence). The CDR3 sequence is 14 residues long. CDR3 in DNA: TGTGCCAGCAGCCATGGGCAGGGAAGACAGCCCCAGCATTTT. Protein product: CASSHGQGRQPQHF.

This clonotype was recorded a few times. The chain is built from TRBV29-1 and TRBJ2-7; a possible D gene is TRBD2 (6 bases). CDR1 is SQVTM and CDR2 is ANQGSEA in the germline V gene. The CDR3 covers 13 residues. V lost 7 bases and J 0 bases, leaving 13 bases between the germline ends. The CDR3 region has the DNA TGCAGCGCCCGGGGCGGGGACTCCTACGAGCAGTACTTC. As protein: CSARGGDSYEQYF.

This clonotype was seen a few times. The chain links TRBV7-2 to TRBJ2-5; 7 nucleotides agree with TRBD1. Looked up from germline, CDR1 is SGHTA and CDR2 is FQGNSA. After removal of 5 bases from V and 5 bases from J, the junction contained 11 bases not matched to a gene. The CDR3 is made up of 15 amino acids. CDR3 protein: CASSPYRGGGETQYF. The CDR3 nucleotides read TGTGCCAGCAGCCCATACAGGGGCGGTGGGGAGACCCAGTACTTC. Drawing the rest from reference TRBV7-2 and TRBJ2-5, the complete variable domain is GAGVSQSPSNKVTEKGKDVELRCDPISGHTALYWYRQSLGQGLEFLIYFQGNSAPDKSGLPSDRFSAERTGGSVSTLTIQRTQQEDSAVYLCASSPYRGGGETQYFGPGTRLLVL.

The chain combines TRBV24-1 with TRBJ2-2; D might be TRBD1 or TRBD2, each matching 5 bases. Germline-derived CDR1 and CDR2 are KGHDR and SFDVKD. V was pared by 0 bases and J by 4 bases, with 8 bases between. The CDR3 covers 15 residues. The DNA for the CDR3 is TGTGCCACCAGTGATTTGCTGGGGGTCACCGGGGAGCTGTTTTTT. Amino acid sequence: CATSDLLGVTGELFF.

This chain joins TRBV7-9 and TRBJ1-6, with D possibly TRBD1 on 5 matching bases. This CDR3 is built from 15 residues. V dropped 3 bases and J dropped 8 bases, with 14 bases sitting between them. Germline V lookup: CDR1 SEHNR, CDR2 FQNEAQ (reference sequence). In nucleotides, the CDR3 is TGTGCCAGCAGCTTTGGGGGTTCAGTGGATTCACCCCTCCACTTT. This sequence encodes CASSFGGSVDSPLHF.

The gene calls are TRBV20-1 and TRBJ2-6, with TRBD1 as a possible D gene (6 bases). CDR1 DFQATT and CDR2 SNEGSKA come from the germline V gene (reference sequence). The CDR3 covers 15 residues. Trimming removed 4 bases from V and 4 bases from J, with 14 bases in between. CDR3 sequence: CSATAGVGGANVLTF. DNA of the CDR3: TGCAGTGCTACCGCAGGGGTTGGCGGGGCCAACGTCCTGACTTTC.

The chain couples TRBV6-5 to TRBJ1-1; D not certain. The CDR3 runs 12 residues. CDR1 and CDR2 from the germline V gene are MNHEY and SVGAGI. V lost 7 bases, J lost 7 bases, and 13 bases lay in between. The CDR3 sequence is CASTPGFGEAFF. CDR3 DNA sequence: TGTGCCAGCACTCCGGGGTTTGGTGAAGCTTTCTTT.

The chain has TRBV5-1 and TRBJ2-3; perhaps TRBD2 as D (5 bases). Per the germline V gene, CDR1 is SGHRS and CDR2 is YFSETQ. V was clipped by 5 bases and J by 0 bases, with 13 bases between them. The CDR3 extends over 15 amino acids. The DNA of the CDR3 is TGCGCCAGCAGGAGCGGTACCCCTAGCACAGATACGCAGTATTTT. Translating gives CASRSGTPSTDTQYF.

This chain connects TRBV20-1 to TRBJ2-7, with a possible D match to TRBD2 (5 bases). This CDR3 comprises 13 residues. Trimming stripped 6 bases from V and 0 bases from J, with 12 bases between. Germline lookup yields CDR1 DFQATT and CDR2 SNEGSKA (reference sequence). The CDR3, as DNA: TGCAGTGCCCGAGGGATAAGCTCCTACGAGCAGTACTTC. It yields the protein CSARGISSYEQYF.

This clonotype was seen only a few times. V is TRBV28 and J is TRBJ2-7; D call uncertain. Germline CDR1 MDHEN, CDR2 SYDVKM. CDR3 size: 11 residues. V was trimmed by 6 bases and J by 3 bases, leaving 6 bases between them. The CDR3 DNA reads TGTGCCAGCAGGGGAAACTACGAGCAGTACTTC. Its protein is CASRGNYEQYF.

This rearrangement joins TRBV29-1 to TRBJ1-1; D possibly corresponds to TRBD1 (6 bases). V dropped 7 bases and J dropped 3 bases, with 18 bases sitting between them. Germline assignment: CDR1 SQVTM and CDR2 ANQGSEA. The CDR3 has 14 residues. The CDR3 region has the DNA TGCAGCGCCAAACAGGGACATTGGGACACTGAAGCTTTCTTT. Residues: CSAKQGHWDTEAFF.

The sample holds one count of this clonotype. The rearrangement uses TRBV20-1 and TRBJ2-1, with a tentative D call TRBD2 (5 bases). Gene TRBJ2-7 matches the end of the DNA better, so the J call may be wrong. CDR3 length: 16 residues. Per germline, CDR1 DFQATT and CDR2 SNEGSKA (reference sequence). In nucleotides, the CDR3 is TGCAGTGCTAGAGATGGGAGCGCGCGATCCTACAATGAGCAGTACTTC. Translating it yields CSARDGSARSYNEQYF.

The chain carries TRBV6-6 and TRBJ2-5; 7 nucleotides agree with TRBD2. CDR3 length: 17 residues. CDR1 is MNHNY and CDR2 is SVGAGI in the germline V gene (reference sequence). With V trimmed by 0 bases and J by 0 bases, 7 bases remained unmatched. The CDR3 bases are TGTGCCAGCAGTTACTCGACCCTGGGGGGGTACCAAGAGACCCAGTACTTC. This codes for CASSYSTLGGYQETQYF.

This clonotype showed up just a few times. This sequence joins TRBV11-2 and TRBJ2-7; D gene uncertain. Per germline, CDR1 SGHAT and CDR2 FQNNGV. The V end lost 0 bases, the J end lost 3 bases, and 15 bases lay between the germline ends. This CDR3 has 16 amino acids. CDR3 DNA sequence: TGTGCCAGCAGCTTAGACTTGGGCATCTTGGGCTACGAGCAGTACTTC. It codes for CASSLDLGILGYEQYF. Full variable domain (outside the CDR3, taken from reference TRBV11-2 and TRBJ2-7): EAGVAQSPRYKIIEKRQSVAFWCNPISGHATLYWYQQILGQGPKLLIQFQNNGVVDDSQLPKDRFSAERLKGVDSTLKIQPAKLEDSAVYLCASSLDLGILGYEQYFGPGTRLTVT.

In this sample, this clonotype turned up a few times. This chain joins TRBV20-1 and TRBJ1-2; the D is unclear. CDR3 length: 14 amino acids. Trimming left V 3 bases short and J 8 bases short, with 19 bases between. Germline assignment: CDR1 DFQATT and CDR2 SNEGSKA (reference sequence). CDR3 protein: CSARESGMGPGYTF. CDR3 bases: TGCAGTGCTAGGGAATCGGGGATGGGCCCGGGCTACACCTTC.

The rearrangement links TRBV5-5 to TRBJ1-2; 9 bases map to TRBD1. The J segment lost 8 bases and the V segment lost 0 bases, leaving 11 bases of the junction unmatched. Per germline, CDR1 SGHKS and CDR2 YYEKEE (reference sequence). The CDR3 runs to 16 residues. The chain's CDR3 is CASSLASGQGCGGYTF. The CDR3 coding sequence is TGTGCCAGCAGCTTGGCCTCGGGACAGGGTTGTGGAGGCTACACCTTC.

The sample holds a few counts of this clonotype. This chain links TRBV11-2 with TRBJ2-7, with D possibly TRBD1 on 6 matching bases. The CDR3 contains 14 residues. V gave up 4 bases and J gave up 6 bases, with 16 bases separating them. Germline CDR1 SGHAT, CDR2 FQNNGV. CDR3 amino acids: CASSSIQGKGEQYF. As DNA, the CDR3 is TGTGCCAGCAGCTCCATACAGGGAAAGGGCGAGCAGTACTTC.

The chain has TRBV29-1 and TRBJ2-5; perhaps D is TRBD1 or TRBD2 (6 bases each). The CDR3 loop spans 13 amino acids. CDR1 SQVTM and CDR2 ANQGSEA come from the germline V gene. The V gene lost 7 bases and the J gene lost 6 bases, with 18 bases spanning the gap. The CDR3 bases are TGCAGCGCTACCTCGGGGGCGGAGCAGACCCAGTACTTC. This codes for CSATSGAEQTQYF. The variable domain in full, with the rest retrieved from reference TRBV29-1 and TRBJ2-5, is SAVISQKPSRDICQRGTSLTIQCQVDSQVTMMFWYRQQPGQSLTLIATANQGSEATYESGFVIDKFPISRPNLTFSTLTVSNMSPEDSSIYLCSATSGAEQTQYFGPGTRLLVL.